Presented here are 21 T cell receptor beta chains from one specimen sequenced in a study of blood T cell repertoires in COVID-19. Repertoires were generated with immunoSEQ multiplex PCR, while TCRdb's copy carries only in-frame clones and drops some. This table holds about 180,000 clones, 80% to 90% found once. Material for sequencing was PBMCs or T cells enriched from blood (not recorded which). The receptors come from a woman under 30 who had recovered from COVID-19.

The genes are TRBV29-1 and TRBJ1-4; D is uncertain. V was shortened by 6 bases and J by 0 bases, with 14 bases between the two germline ends. CDR3 length: 15 amino acids. Germline V gene data show CDR1 as SQVTM and CDR2 as ANQGSEA. Here the CDR3 DNA reads TGCAGCGTCCAAAGGACGGGGTCAACTAATGAAAAACTGTTTTTT. Protein product: CSVQRTGSTNEKLFF.

This clone was counted only a few times. The J gene is TRBJ1-6, the V gene TRBV4-2; TRBD1 is a possible D gene (6 bases). Trimming left V 4 bases short and J 13 bases short, with 14 bases between. CDR1 is LGHNA, CDR2 YNFKEQ, per germline. The CDR3 runs to 13 residues. The CDR3 bases are TGTGCCAGCAGCCCAAAACAGGGATCGCCCCTCCACTTT. Its protein is CASSPKQGSPLHF.

This chain connects TRBV7-2 to TRBJ1-5; D not certain. The CDR3 spans 13 residues. The ends were cut back, 0 bases at V and 5 bases at J, with 5 bases in the middle. Germline assignment: CDR1 SGHTA and CDR2 FQGNSA. The CDR3 DNA follows: TGTGCCAGCAGCTTAGCAGGAGATCAGCCCCAGCATTTT. Translated, it gives CASSLAGDQPQHF. Full variable domain (remainder filled in from reference TRBV7-2 and TRBJ1-5): GAGVSQSPSNKVTEKGKDVELRCDPISGHTALYWYRQSLGQGLEFLIYFQGNSAPDKSGLPSDRFSAERTGGSVSTLTIQRTQQEDSAVYLCASSLAGDQPQHFGDGTRLSIL.

This clone is a singleton in its sample. The chain employs TRBV2 and TRBJ2-7; TRBD1 matches 10 bases. CDR1 is SNHLY and CDR2 is FYNNEI in the germline V gene. The J segment lost 2 bases and the V segment lost 6 bases, leaving 7 bases of the junction unmatched. The CDR3 runs 15 residues. CDR3 nucleotide sequence: TGTGCCAGCAGCTGGGGACAGGGGATGACCTACGAGCAGTACTTC. Translated, it gives CASSWGQGMTYEQYF.

The V gene is TRBV6-5, the J gene TRBJ2-7; TRBD2 agrees at 7 bases. Germline CDR1 MNHEY, CDR2 SVGAGI. With 6 bases clipped from V and 1 base from J, the junction kept 9 bases outside the gene matches. The CDR3 has 15 residues. As DNA, the CDR3 is TGTGCCAGCAGCCCGGACCCGGGGGGATCCTACGAGCAGTACTTC. Amino acids: CASSPDPGGSYEQYF.

The rearrangement links TRBV6-1 to TRBJ2-3; D might be TRBD2 (5 bases). CDR3 length: 14 residues. CDR1 MNHNS and CDR2 SASEGT come from the germline V gene. The V gene lost 2 bases and the J gene lost 5 bases, with 11 bases spanning the gap. CDR3 region: CASSENRERDTQYF. The CDR3 DNA sequence: TGTGCCAGCAGTGAAAATAGGGAGAGAGATACGCAGTATTTT.

The chain employs TRBV6-5 and TRBJ1-1, with TRBD1 matching 7 bases. V shed 2 bases, J shed 3 bases, and the junction held 9 bases outside the gene matches. Germline-derived CDR1 and CDR2 are MNHEY and SVGAGI. The CDR3 runs to 16 residues. The CDR3 coding sequence is TGTGCCAGCAGTTACAAACAGGGGTTGGAGGACACTGAAGCTTTCTTT. It translates to CASSYKQGLEDTEAFF.

V usage is TRBV5-4 and J usage is TRBJ1-4, with 10 bases fitting TRBD1. The CDR3 consists of 16 residues. The trim removed 3 bases at V and 7 bases at J, leaving 9 bases unmatched. Germline CDR1 is SGHNT and CDR2 is YYREEE (reference sequence). The CDR3 here is CASSSKRDRGAEKLFF. The DNA for the CDR3 is TGTGCCAGCAGCTCTAAACGGGACAGGGGAGCTGAAAAACTGTTTTTT.

The table lists this clone with a count of one. This chain joins TRBV3-1 (or the pseudogene TRBV3-2) and TRBJ1-2; D is undetermined. The germline V gene encodes CDR1 LGHDT and CDR2 YNNKEL (reference sequence). Trimming took 1 base from V and 0 from J, leaving 12 bases between them. The CDR3 sequence is 16 residues long. CDR3 DNA: TGTGCCAGCAGCCAAGGTTCGGAGATTCCTAACTATGGCTACACCTTC. Its protein product is CASSQGSEIPNYGYTF.

The rearrangement links TRBV5-6 to TRBJ1-1; possibly TRBD1 for D (5 bases). The germline V and J ends were trimmed by 4 bases and 6 bases, with 13 bases remaining between them. The CDR3 covers 13 residues. The V gene's germline CDR1 is SGHDT and CDR2 YYEEEE. The CDR3: CASSSRRGAEAFF. The CDR3 nucleotides read TGTGCCAGCAGCAGCCGACGGGGGGCTGAAGCTTTCTTT.

The chain has TRBV24-1 and TRBJ1-3; 8 positions agree with TRBD1. CDR3 length: 14 amino acids. Germline V gene data show CDR1 as KGHDR and CDR2 as SFDVKD. Trimming removed 3 bases from V and 3 bases from J; junction bases left unmatched: 0. The CDR3, as DNA: TGTGCCACCAGTGATGGACAGGGTGGAAACACCATATATTTT. Amino acids: CATSDGQGGNTIYF.

The genes are TRBV10-3 and TRBJ1-6; TRBD1 is a possible D gene (6 bases). V was cut by 4 bases and J by 5 bases, with 9 bases left in between. This CDR3 has 14 amino acids. Germline loops: CDR1 ENHRY, CDR2 SYGVKD. The CDR3 region has the DNA TGTGCCATCAGTGGACAGGAGAATAATTCACCCCTCCACTTT. The encoded protein is CAISGQENNSPLHF.

J is TRBJ1-5 and V is TRBV6-5; possible D gene TRBD1, 6 bases. With 6 bases removed from V and 11 bases from J, the gap between germline ends came to 14 bases. The CDR3 loop spans 12 amino acids. Germline CDR1 reads MNHEY; CDR2 reads SVGAGI. CDR3 protein: CASRGPEGAQHF. As DNA, the CDR3 is TGTGCCAGCAGGGGACCAGAGGGGGCCCAGCATTTT.

CDR3 in amino acids: CASSELVPTGELFF. DNA of the CDR3: TGTGCCAGCAGTGAACTAGTGCCCACCGGGGAGCTGTTTTTT. This sequence joins TRBV2 and TRBJ2-2; D is uncertain. Germline V lookup: CDR1 SNHLY, CDR2 FYNNEI. V was shortened by 2 bases and J by 4 bases, with 8 bases between the two germline ends. CDR3 length: 14 amino acids.

This rearrangement joins TRBV6-5 to TRBJ1-2, with 7 bases fitting TRBD1. The junction had 10 bases not matched to a gene; V was cut back by 6 bases and J by 6 bases. This CDR3 comprises 14 residues. Germline V gene lookup returns CDR1 MNHEY and CDR2 SVGAGI. The CDR3 DNA reads TGTGCCAGCAGAGACAGGGTGGATTTTGATGGCTACACCTTC. This encodes CASRDRVDFDGYTF.

This chain joins TRBV7-9 and TRBJ2-3, with 9 bases that match TRBD2. This CDR3 spans 15 amino acids. Germline values: CDR1 SEHNR, CDR2 FQNEAQ (reference sequence). V shed 2 bases and J 4 bases; nucleotides not matched to a gene: 4. The CDR3 DNA reads as TGTGCCAGCAGCTTAAGGCGGGGGGGCTCAGATACGCAGTATTTT. Translation gives CASSLRRGGSDTQYF.

V and J are TRBV27 and TRBJ1-4; weak D call: TRBD1 (6 bases). This CDR3 has 14 residues. The V gene's germline CDR1 is MNHEY and CDR2 SMNVEV (reference sequence). The V gene lost 5 bases and the J gene lost 7 bases, with 14 bases spanning the gap. In DNA, the CDR3 is TGTGCCAGCAGTCCAGGGGAGTTACCTGAAAAACTGTTTTTT. Protein sequence: CASSPGELPEKLFF. Based on the CDR3 plus reference TRBV27 and TRBJ1-4, the full variable domain is EAQVTQNPRYLITVTGKKLTVTCSQNMNHEYMSWYRQDPGLGLRQIYYSMNVEVTDKGDVPEGYKVSRKEKRNFPLILESPSPNQTSLYFCASSPGELPEKLFFGSGTQLSVL.

The gene calls are TRBV3-1 (or the pseudogene TRBV3-2) and TRBJ2-6; 8 bases fit TRBD2. The CDR3 covers 20 residues. The trim removed 0 bases at V and 0 bases at J, leaving 10 bases unmatched. From germline, CDR1 is LGHDT and CDR2 YNNKEL (reference sequence). This CDR3 reads CASSQDRGGGSHSGANVLTF. The CDR3 DNA reads TGTGCCAGCAGCCAAGATCGTGGCGGGGGGTCCCACTCTGGGGCCAACGTCCTGACTTTC.

DNA for the CDR3: TGCGCCAGCAGCCAATTGGCGGGAGGGCCCGAGCAGTTCTTC. Its translation is CASSQLAGGPEQFF. The chain employs TRBV4-1 and TRBJ2-1; TRBD2 aligns across 9 bases. This CDR3 has 14 amino acids. After removal of 2 bases from V and 10 bases from J, the junction contained 6 bases not matched to a gene. Germline values: CDR1 MGHRA, CDR2 YSYEKL.

The chain joins TRBV7-2 to TRBJ2-1; D gene uncertain. The germline V gene has CDR1 SGHTA and CDR2 FQGNSA. V was trimmed by 4 bases and J by 10 bases, leaving 17 bases between them. This CDR3 spans 14 amino acids. The chain's CDR3 is CASSSHPRIGEQFF. In DNA form, the CDR3 reads TGTGCCAGCAGCTCCCACCCACGTATTGGCGAGCAGTTCTTC. The variable domain in full, completed from reference TRBV7-2 and TRBJ2-1, reads GAGVSQSPSNKVTEKGKDVELRCDPISGHTALYWYRQSLGQGLEFLIYFQGNSAPDKSGLPSDRFSAERTGGSVSTLTIQRTQQEDSAVYLCASSSHPRIGEQFFGPGTRLTVL.

This chain links TRBV19 with TRBJ2-1; 9 bases match TRBD2. V lost 3 bases to trimming and J lost 4 bases; unmatched junction nucleotides: 4. CDR1 is LNHDA, CDR2 SQIVND, per germline (reference sequence). This CDR3 comprises 15 residues. The chain's CDR3 is CASSMRLAEYNEQFF. Written as DNA, the CDR3 is TGTGCCAGTAGTATGAGACTAGCGGAATACAATGAGCAGTTCTTC.